This T cell receptor beta chain emerged from a study of HIV-infected patients and healthy controls (dated by TCRdb to 2014 to 2015). Regarding the research as a whole: After three months of therapy, CD4 counts in about 85% of the 16 patients increased to a modest but significant degree while remaining below normal ranges. The CD4:CD8 ratio rose slightly, whereas CD8 counts showed no consistent shift during early therapy. Viral load fell below detection in 11 of 16 patients by the second bleed and in all patients following a further year of therapy. Relative to controls, total CDR3 counts per chain did not differ significantly, and patients lacked overall T-cell lymphocytopenia. Whether deep TCR repertoire sequencing of small blood samples from HIV patients could capture immune perturbation and reconstitution was tested in the study.

Follow-up blood was drawn from HIV-infected patients roughly three months, about 14 weeks, after the initiation of antiretroviral therapy. Whole blood was used without cell fractionation, so the repertoire reflected all unsorted peripheral T cells. For RNA extraction, 2.5 ml of peripheral blood was drawn into Tempus tubes. Enrollment excluded patients who had febrile or AIDS-related illness, tumors, hepatitis B or C coinfection, immunomodulatory therapy, recent vaccination or treatment interruptions. The TURBO-DNase kit was used to remove leftover genomic DNA, and GLOBINclear was used to deplete globin mRNA. This clonotype has ten or more counts. This receptor's antigen is unknown. No base-level quality is on record; no much larger clone is a single base apart. Broad study findings and their caveats: The observed differences in diversity were not explained by the slight differences in age and sex profiles between the study cohorts. Using whole blood restricted sequencing depth and prevented separating the dynamics of distinct T-cell subpopulations. The pairing of alpha and beta chains was not determined in the samples. Comparisons were complicated by unequal numbers of distinct sequences between patients and controls, and rare events from HIV-infected data were overweighted by size-matching. Healthy control repertoires showed roughly threefold more distinct CDR3s and higher Shannon diversity than untreated HIV+ repertoires. During therapy, HIV-associated CDR3s significantly decreased in frequency, while CMV-associated CDR3s did not change significantly, though most became more frequent. The apparent post-therapy recovery of the Gini index in HIV-infected patients was not reproduced in size-matched repertoire data. MAIT cell alpha-chain CDR3s were present at high frequency in healthy controls but severely depleted in HIV+ repertoires. Treated samples reflected only 3 to 4 months of therapy, arguably too short to observe immune reconstitution given low adult thymic output. Processing was restricted to sixteen HIV-infected individuals, which the authors judged to be a major constraint on the generalizability of the findings. HIV-infected repertoires showed significantly elevated mean Gini indices relative to controls, which possibly reflects oligoclonality. Healthy controls shared more CDR3s between individuals than HIV+ patients, by Jaccard index and by count of highly shared sequences. Compared with controls, HIV-infected patients showed significantly different mean usage of eight alpha and eight beta V genes. HLA typing of donors was not performed in the study.

450 to 500 ng RNA was reverse transcribed with SuperScript III using primers against the alpha and beta constant regions. Separate alpha and beta chain libraries were generated by chain-specific third strand synthesis with multiplexing indices. The protocol used a single primer pair to amplify all rearrangements within a chain, which avoided primer bias, and attached molecular barcodes to each cDNA molecule. The SP2 sequencing primer site and a random hexamer were carried on a 5' RACE adapter, to which purified cDNA was joined by T4 RNA Ligase 1. The authors primed second strand synthesis from the SP2 site with Phusion polymerase and used slow temperature ramps to favor optimal annealing. Two random hexamer sequences, both added before amplification and joined together, made up the 12-nucleotide barcode of each molecule. A short first PCR added P5 and P7 adapter elements plus a second index, followed by an approximately 24-cycle amplification PCR with P5s and P7 primers. In total the libraries went through about 29 PCR cycles, after which the libraries were quantified on a Qubit, sized on a Bioanalyzer, and diluted to around 4 nM. The normalized libraries were sequenced on an Illumina MiSeq using 2 x 250 paired-end kits. Reverse transcription reactions were cleaned up on MinElute columns and eluted into approximately 10 ul Tris-Cl. The adapter ligations were run for around 25 hours at 16 degrees C, and AMPure XP beads at a 1:1 ratio were afterwards used to clean them. On the study's bioinformatics: Demultiplexed FASTQ files were processed with a modified Decombinator that output V, J, insert and barcode information. Sequences that shared a barcode but differed from the dominant sequence were discarded as errors, and original cDNA molecules were estimated by counting barcodes clustered at Levenshtein distance 3. The R packages ineq, vegan, igraph and RCytoscape were used for downstream analyses, together with IMGT nomenclature and CDR3 definitions. The authors computed V gene usage over distinct sequences and counted each TCR a single time to avoid skew from clonal expansion. Similarity networks connected unique CDR3 amino acid sequences within a donor whenever two sequences differed by a single Levenshtein edit. The authors compiled published HIV-specific CDR3s (around 88 alpha, roughly 650 beta) and CMV-specific CDR3s (about 14 alpha, over 200 beta) and searched for them in the repertoires. Random subsampling to size-matched repertoires demonstrated that the decreased diversity in patients did not result from their lower sequence numbers. TCRdb applied fastp at Q25 and MiXCR to the public reads, then kept only in-frame beta chains. One record per CDR3 amino acid sequence lists the most common genes and DNA. The V and J calls and clone size come from TCRdb's table, not from the authors' own analysis. This sample lists 4,500 to 6,000 distinct CDR3 sequences; about 8.6% were detected once. Jointly, the top ten make up approximately 24% of the sample.

The CDR3 starts with the cysteine, ends with the phenylalanine, and has 13 residues. The retained sequence is limited to the CDR3, 39 bases, with the frame set at the first base. The rearrangement combines TRBV21-1 with TRBJ1-5. TRBV21-1 is noted as a pseudogene. The sequence was collected from an adult with HIV infection. The input for sequencing was blood, taken during antiretroviral therapy. The CDR3 here reads CASSIGSNQPQHF. The sequenced DNA is TGTGCCAGCAGCATTGGTAGCAATCAGCCCCAGCATTTT.